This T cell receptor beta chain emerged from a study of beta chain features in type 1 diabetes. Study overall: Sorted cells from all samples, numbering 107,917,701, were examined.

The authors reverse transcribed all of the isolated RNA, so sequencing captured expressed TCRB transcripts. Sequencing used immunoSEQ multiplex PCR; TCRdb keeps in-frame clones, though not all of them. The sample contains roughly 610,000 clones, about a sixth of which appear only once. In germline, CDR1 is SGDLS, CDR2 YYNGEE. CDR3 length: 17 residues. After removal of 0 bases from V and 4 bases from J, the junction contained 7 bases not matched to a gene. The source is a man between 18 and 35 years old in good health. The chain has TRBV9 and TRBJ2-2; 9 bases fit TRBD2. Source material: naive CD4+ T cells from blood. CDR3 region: CASSVGGGRAGTGELFF. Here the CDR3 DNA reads TGTGCCAGCAGCGTAGGAGGCGGGAGGGCCGGCACCGGGGAGCTGTTTTTT.